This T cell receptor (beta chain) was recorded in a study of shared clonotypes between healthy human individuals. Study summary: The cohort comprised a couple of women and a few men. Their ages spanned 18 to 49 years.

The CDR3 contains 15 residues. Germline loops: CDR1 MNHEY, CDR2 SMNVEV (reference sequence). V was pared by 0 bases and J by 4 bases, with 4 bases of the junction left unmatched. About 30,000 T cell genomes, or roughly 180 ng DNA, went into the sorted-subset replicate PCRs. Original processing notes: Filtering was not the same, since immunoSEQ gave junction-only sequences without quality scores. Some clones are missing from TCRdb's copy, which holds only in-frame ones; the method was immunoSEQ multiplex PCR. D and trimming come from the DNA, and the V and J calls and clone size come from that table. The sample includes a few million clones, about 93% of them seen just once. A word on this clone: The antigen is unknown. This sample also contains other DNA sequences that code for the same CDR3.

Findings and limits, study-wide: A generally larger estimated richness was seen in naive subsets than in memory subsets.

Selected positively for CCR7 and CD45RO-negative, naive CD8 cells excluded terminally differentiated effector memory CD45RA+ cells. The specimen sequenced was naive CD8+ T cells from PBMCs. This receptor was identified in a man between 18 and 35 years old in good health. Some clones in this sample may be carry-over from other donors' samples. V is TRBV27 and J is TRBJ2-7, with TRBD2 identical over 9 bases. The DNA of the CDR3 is TGTGCCAGCAGTTTATCTAGTAGCGGGAGATACGAGCAGTACTTC. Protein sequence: CASSLSSSGRYEQYF.